This T cell receptor (beta chain) comes out of a study of cytomegalovirus exposure and HLA in healthy donors. This CDR3 is built from 16 residues. V trimming: 2 bases; J trimming: 8 bases; junction bases outside the gene matches: 11. Germline-derived CDR1 and CDR2 are SGHVS and FQNEAQ. In the PCR, 60 Vbeta and 13 Jbeta primers were used. Libraries were prepared by immunoSEQ multiplex PCR; TCRdb keeps only in-frame clonotypes and omits some of them. The sample includes some 96,000 clones, around 73% seen only once; the top ten take just over 0.75%. The receptor's source is a woman aged 55-70 years in good health and CMV-seronegative. Sequenced material: PBMCs. The rearrangement joins TRBV7-8 to TRBJ2-5, with 10 bases identical to TRBD1. The CDR3 loop reads CASSLIPGQGLRTQYF. The DNA for the CDR3 is TGTGCCAGCAGCTTAATTCCGGGACAGGGGCTGAGAACCCAGTACTTC.